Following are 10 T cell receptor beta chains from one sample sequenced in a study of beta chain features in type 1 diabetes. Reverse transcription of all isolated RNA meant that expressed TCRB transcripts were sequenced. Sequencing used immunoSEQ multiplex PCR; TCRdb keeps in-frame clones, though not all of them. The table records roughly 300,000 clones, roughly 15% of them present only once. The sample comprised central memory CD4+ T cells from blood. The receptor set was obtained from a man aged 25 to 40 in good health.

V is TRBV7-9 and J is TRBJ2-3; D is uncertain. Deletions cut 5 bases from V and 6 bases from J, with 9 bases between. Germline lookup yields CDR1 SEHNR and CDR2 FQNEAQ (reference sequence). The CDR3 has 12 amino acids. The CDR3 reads CASSPQEDTQYF. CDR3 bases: TGTGCCAGCAGCCCCCAAGAGGATACGCAGTATTTT.

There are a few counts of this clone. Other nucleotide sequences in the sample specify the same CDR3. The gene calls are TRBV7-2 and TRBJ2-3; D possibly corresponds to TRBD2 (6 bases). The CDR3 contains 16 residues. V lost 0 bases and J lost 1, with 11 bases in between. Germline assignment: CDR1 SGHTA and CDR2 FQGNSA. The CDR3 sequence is CASSLASGTGTDTQYF. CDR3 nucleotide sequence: TGTGCCAGCAGCTTAGCGTCCGGGACTGGCACAGATACGCAGTATTTT.

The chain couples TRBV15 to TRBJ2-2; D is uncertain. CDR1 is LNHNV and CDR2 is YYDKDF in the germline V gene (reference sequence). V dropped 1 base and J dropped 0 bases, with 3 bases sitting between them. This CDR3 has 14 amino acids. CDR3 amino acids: CATSRGPNTGELFF. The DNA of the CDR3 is TGTGCCACCAGCAGAGGGCCGAACACCGGGGAGCTGTTTTTT.

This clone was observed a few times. DNA of the CDR3: TGTGCCAGCAGCTCCGGGACAGCGAGCTCCTACGAGCAGTACTTC. Translation: CASSSGTASSYEQYF. The chain uses TRBV13 and TRBJ2-7; 7 bases map to TRBD1. The germline V gene encodes CDR1 PRHDT and CDR2 FYEKMQ (reference sequence). The length of the CDR3 is 15 residues. The V gene end was trimmed by 4 bases and the J gene end by 0 bases; junction bases not matched to a gene: 6.

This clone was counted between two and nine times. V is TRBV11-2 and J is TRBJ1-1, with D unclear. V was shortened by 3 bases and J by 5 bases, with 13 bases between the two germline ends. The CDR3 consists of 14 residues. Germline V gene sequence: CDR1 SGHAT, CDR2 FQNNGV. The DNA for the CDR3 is TGTGCCAGCAGCTTTGGACGGACGGGTACTGAAGCTTTCTTT. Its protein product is CASSFGRTGTEAFF.

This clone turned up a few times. The CDR3: CSAGDRGGSYEQYF. For the CDR3, the DNA is TGCAGCGCCGGGGACAGGGGAGGCTCCTACGAGCAGTACTTC. V and J are TRBV29-1 and TRBJ2-5; 10 bases line up with TRBD1. The J call is in doubt because the DNA end fits TRBJ2-7 better. Germline V gene data show CDR1 as SQVTM and CDR2 as ANQGSEA. This CDR3 is built from 14 residues.

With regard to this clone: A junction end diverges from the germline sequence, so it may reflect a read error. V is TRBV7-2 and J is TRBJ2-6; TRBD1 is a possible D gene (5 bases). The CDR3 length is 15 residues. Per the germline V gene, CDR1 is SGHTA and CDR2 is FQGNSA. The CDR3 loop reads CASSHHRTGANVLTF. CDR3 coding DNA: TGCGCCAGCAGCCACCACAGGACTGGGGCCAACGTCCTGACTTTC.

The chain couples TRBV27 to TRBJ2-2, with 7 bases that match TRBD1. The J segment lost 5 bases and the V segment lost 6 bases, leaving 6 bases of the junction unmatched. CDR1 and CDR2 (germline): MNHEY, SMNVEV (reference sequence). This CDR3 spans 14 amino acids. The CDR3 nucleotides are TGTGCCAGCAGGATAATGGGACAGACCGGGGAGCTGTTTTTT. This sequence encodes CASRIMGQTGELFF.

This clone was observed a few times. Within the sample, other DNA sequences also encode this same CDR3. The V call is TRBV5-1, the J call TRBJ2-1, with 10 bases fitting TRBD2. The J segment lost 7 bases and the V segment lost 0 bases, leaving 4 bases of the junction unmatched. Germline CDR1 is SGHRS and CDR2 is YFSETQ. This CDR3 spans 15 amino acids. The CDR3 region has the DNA TGCGCCAGCAGCTTGGCCCCAGCGGGGGGGAATGAGCAGTTCTTC. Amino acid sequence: CASSLAPAGGNEQFF.

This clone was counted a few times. CDR3 nucleotide sequence: TGTGCCAGCAGTTCGGGGACACCCTATGAGCAGTTCTTC. Residues: CASSSGTPYEQFF. This chain connects TRBV6-6 to TRBJ2-1, with a tentative D call TRBD1 (6 bases). Germline V CDR1 and CDR2: MNHNY, SVGAGI (reference sequence). The CDR3 consists of 13 residues. V lost 4 bases, J lost 8 bases, and 12 bases lay in between.